The clone carrying this TCR beta chain was found once. The antigen is undetermined. This specimen comes from a study of cytomegalovirus exposure and HLA in healthy donors. Study-wide results and caveats: High specificity and sensitivity for cytomegalovirus status were reported for the classifier.

60 Vbeta and 13 Jbeta primers were used in PCR. Clones were sequenced by immunoSEQ multiplex PCR, and TCRdb holds only the in-frame ones, with some missing. This sample has hundreds of thousands of clones, with around four fifths found just once. This CDR3 comprises 15 residues. Germline CDR1 reads SGDLS; CDR2 reads YYNGEE. The V gene lost 4 bases and the J gene lost 0 bases, with 11 bases spanning the gap. Healthy bone marrow donors made up the donor group. The receptor was derived from a middle-aged woman in good health and CMV-seronegative. This chain connects TRBV9 to TRBJ1-3, with D uncertain. Sequenced sample: PBMCs. CDR3 sequence reads: CASSPSPSSGNTIYF. For the CDR3, the DNA is TGTGCCAGCAGCCCCAGCCCTAGCTCTGGAAACACCATATATTTT.